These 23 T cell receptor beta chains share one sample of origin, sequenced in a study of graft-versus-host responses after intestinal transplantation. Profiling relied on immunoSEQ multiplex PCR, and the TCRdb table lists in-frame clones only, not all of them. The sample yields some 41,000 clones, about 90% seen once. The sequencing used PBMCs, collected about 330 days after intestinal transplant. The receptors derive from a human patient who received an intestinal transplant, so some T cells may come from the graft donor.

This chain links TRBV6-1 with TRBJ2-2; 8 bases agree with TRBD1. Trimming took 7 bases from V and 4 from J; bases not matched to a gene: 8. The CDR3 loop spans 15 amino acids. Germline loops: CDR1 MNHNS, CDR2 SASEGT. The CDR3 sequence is CASNRQGPGTGELFF. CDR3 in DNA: TGTGCCAGCAACCGACAGGGGCCGGGCACCGGGGAGCTGTTTTTT.

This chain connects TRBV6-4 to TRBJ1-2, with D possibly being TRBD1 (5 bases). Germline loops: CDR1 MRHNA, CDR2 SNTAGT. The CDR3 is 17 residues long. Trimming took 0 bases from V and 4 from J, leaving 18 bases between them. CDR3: CASSDSDSGDWIYGYTF. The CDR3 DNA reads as TGTGCCAGCAGTGACTCCGATTCTGGGGACTGGATCTATGGCTACACCTTC.

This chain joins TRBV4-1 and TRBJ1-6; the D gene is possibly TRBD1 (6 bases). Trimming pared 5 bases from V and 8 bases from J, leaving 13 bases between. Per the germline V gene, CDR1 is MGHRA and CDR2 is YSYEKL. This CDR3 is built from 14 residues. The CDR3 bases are TGCGCCAGCAGCTCGACAGGACCCGATTCACCCCTCCACTTT. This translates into CASSSTGPDSPLHF.

Here the CDR3 reads CASSSRDRGTYEQYF. The DNA for the CDR3 is TGTGCCAGCAGTTCCCGGGACAGGGGAACCTACGAGCAGTACTTC. This chain joins TRBV28 and TRBJ2-7; 10 bases align to TRBD1. The trim removed 4 bases at V and 2 bases at J, leaving 5 bases unmatched. Germline CDR1 and CDR2: MDHEN and SYDVKM. The CDR3 has 15 amino acids.

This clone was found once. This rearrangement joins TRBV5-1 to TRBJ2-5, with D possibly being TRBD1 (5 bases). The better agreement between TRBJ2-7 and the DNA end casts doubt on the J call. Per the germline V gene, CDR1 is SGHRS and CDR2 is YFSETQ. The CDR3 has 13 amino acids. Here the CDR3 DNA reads TGCGCCAGCAGCCTGGACATCTCCTACGAGCAGTACTTC. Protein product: CASSLDISYEQYF.

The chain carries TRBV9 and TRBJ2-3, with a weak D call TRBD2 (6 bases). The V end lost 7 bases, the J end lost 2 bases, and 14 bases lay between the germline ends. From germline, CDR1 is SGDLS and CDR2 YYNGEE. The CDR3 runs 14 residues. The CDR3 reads CASSQAGPTDTQYF. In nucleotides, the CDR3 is TGTGCCAGCTCGCAGGCGGGGCCCACAGATACGCAGTATTTT.

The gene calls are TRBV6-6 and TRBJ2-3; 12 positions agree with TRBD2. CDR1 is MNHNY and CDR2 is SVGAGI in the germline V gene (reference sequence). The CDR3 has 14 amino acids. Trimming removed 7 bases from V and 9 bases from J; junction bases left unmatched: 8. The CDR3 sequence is CASKLAGGQGTQYF. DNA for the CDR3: TGTGCCAGCAAACTAGCGGGAGGCCAGGGCACGCAGTATTTT.

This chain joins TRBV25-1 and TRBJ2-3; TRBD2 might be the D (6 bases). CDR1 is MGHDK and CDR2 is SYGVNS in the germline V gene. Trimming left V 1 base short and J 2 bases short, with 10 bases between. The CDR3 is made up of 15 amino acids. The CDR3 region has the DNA TGTGCCAGCAGTGAATGGGGGGACTTCACAGATACGCAGTATTTT. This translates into CASSEWGDFTDTQYF. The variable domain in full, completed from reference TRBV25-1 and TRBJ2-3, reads EADIYQTPRYLVIGTGKKITLECSQTMGHDKMYWYQQDPGMELHLIHYSYGVNSTEKGDLSSESTVSRIRTEHFPLTLESARPSHTSQYLCASSEWGDFTDTQYFGPGTRLTVL.

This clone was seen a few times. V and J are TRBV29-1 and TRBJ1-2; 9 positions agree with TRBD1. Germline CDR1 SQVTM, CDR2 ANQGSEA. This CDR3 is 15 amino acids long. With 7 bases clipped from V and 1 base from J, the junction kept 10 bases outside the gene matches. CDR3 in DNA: TGCAGCGCCCTCTCCCCGGGACAGGGTAACTATGGCTACACCTTC. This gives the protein CSALSPGQGNYGYTF.

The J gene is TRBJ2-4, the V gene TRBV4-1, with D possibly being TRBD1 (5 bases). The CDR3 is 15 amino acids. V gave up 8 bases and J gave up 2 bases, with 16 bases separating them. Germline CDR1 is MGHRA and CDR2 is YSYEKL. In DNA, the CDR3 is TGCGCCAGCGCACCCCTAGGGGTGACCAAAAACATTCAGTACTTC. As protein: CASAPLGVTKNIQYF.

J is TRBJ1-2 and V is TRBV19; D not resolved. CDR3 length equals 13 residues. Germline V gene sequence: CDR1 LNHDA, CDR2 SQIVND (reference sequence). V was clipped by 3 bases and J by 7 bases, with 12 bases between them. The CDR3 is CASSIIAPSGYTF. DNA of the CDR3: TGTGCCAGTAGTATTATAGCGCCTTCTGGCTACACCTTC.

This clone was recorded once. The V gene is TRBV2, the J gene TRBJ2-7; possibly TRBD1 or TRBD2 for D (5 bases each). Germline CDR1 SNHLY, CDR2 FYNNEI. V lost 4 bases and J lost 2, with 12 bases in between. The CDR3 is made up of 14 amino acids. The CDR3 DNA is TGTGCCAGCAGTGGTGGGGGATTCACCTACGAGCAGTACTTC. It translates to CASSGGGFTYEQYF.

CDR3 amino acids: CATSARRSSYEQYF. DNA of the CDR3: TGTGCCACCAGTGCACGGAGAAGCTCCTACGAGCAGTACTTC. J is TRBJ2-7 and V is TRBV15, with D unclear. The CDR3 length is 14 residues. Deletions cut 6 bases from V and 0 bases from J, with 12 bases between. Germline CDR1 LNHNV, CDR2 YYDKDF (reference sequence).

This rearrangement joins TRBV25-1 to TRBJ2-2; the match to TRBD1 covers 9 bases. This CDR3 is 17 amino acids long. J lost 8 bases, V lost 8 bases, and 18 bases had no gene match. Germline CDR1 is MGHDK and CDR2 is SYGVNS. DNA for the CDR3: TGTGCCAGCGGGGGCCGCCCGGGACAGGGTCTTTTGGGGGAGCTGTTTTTT. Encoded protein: CASGGRPGQGLLGELFF.

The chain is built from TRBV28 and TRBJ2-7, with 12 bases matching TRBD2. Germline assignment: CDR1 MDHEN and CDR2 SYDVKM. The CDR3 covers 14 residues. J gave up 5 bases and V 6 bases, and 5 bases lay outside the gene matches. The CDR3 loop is CASRNGLAGHEQYF. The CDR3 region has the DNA TGTGCCAGCAGAAATGGACTAGCGGGACACGAGCAGTACTTC.

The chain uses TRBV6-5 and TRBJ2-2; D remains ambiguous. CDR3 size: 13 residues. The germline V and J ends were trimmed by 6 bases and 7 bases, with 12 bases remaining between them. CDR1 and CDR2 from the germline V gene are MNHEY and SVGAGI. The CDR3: CASSNGWGGELFF. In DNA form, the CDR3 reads TGTGCCAGCAGCAACGGGTGGGGCGGGGAGCTGTTTTTT.

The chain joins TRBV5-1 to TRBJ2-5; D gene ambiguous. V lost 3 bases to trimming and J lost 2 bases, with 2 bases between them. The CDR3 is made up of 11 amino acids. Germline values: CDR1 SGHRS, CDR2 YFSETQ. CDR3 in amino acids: CASSSQETQYF. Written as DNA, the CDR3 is TGCGCCAGCAGCTCTCAAGAGACCCAGTACTTC.

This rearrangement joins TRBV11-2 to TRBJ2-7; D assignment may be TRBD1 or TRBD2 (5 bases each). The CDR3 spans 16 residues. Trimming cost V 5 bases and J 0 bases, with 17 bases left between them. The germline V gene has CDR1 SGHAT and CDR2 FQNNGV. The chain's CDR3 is CASSAGGAFSSYEQYF. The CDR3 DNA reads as TGTGCCAGCAGCGCGGGTGGGGCCTTCTCCTCCTACGAGCAGTACTTC.

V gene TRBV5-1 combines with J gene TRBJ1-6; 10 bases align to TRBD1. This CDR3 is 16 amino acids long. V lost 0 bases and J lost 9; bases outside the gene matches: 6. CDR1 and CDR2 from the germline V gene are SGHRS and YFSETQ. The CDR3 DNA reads TGCGCCAGCAGCTTGGCCCCGACAGGGGGCATTTCACCCCTCCACTTT. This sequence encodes CASSLAPTGGISPLHF.

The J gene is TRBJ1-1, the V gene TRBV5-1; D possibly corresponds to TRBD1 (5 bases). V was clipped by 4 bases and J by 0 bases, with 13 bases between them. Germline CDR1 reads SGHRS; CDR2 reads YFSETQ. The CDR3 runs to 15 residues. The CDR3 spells CASSPPRGMNTEAFF. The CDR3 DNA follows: TGCGCCAGCAGCCCCCCCCGGGGGATGAACACTGAAGCTTTCTTT.

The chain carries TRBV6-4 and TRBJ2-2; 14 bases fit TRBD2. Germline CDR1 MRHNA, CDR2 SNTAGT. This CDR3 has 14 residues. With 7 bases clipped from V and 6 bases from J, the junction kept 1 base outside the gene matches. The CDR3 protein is CASKTSGGAGELFF. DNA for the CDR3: TGTGCCAGCAAGACTAGCGGGGGGGCCGGGGAGCTGTTTTTT.

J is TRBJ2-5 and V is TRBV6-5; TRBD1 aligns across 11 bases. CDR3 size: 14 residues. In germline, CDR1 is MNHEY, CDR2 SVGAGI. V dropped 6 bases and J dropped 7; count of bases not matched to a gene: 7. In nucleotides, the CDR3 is TGTGCCAGCAGGGGGACAGGGGGTTTGGGGACCCAGTACTTC. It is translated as CASRGTGGLGTQYF.

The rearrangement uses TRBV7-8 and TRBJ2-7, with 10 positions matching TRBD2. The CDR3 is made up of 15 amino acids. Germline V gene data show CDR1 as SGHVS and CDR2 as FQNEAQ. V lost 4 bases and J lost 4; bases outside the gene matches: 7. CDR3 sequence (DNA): TGTGCCAGCAGCTCTACGACTAGCGGGCCGTACGAGCAGTACTTC. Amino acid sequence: CASSSTTSGPYEQYF.